This TCR beta chain emerged from a study of cytomegalovirus exposure and HLA in healthy donors. The study, taken as a whole, reports: According to the study, 160 or so TCR beta chains were cytomegalovirus-associated. The classifier reportedly diagnosed cytomegalovirus status with high sensitivity and specificity.

Only in-frame clones appear in the TCRdb table, and some are missing; sequencing was by immunoSEQ multiplex PCR. This table has 150,000 to 200,000 clones, approximately 88% appearing once. CDR1 and CDR2 (germline): LNHDA, SQIVND (reference sequence). This CDR3 is 16 amino acids long. V gave up 1 base and J gave up 3 bases; unmatched junction bases: 7. A word on this clone: Antigen specificity is unknown.

The chain has TRBV19 and TRBJ1-2; 8 bases line up with TRBD1. The sequence derives from a man aged 18 to 30 in good health and CMV-seropositive. Sequencing input: PBMCs. The CDR3 bases are TGTGCCAGTAGTATAGGCAGCAGGGGGCGCGACTATGGCTACACCTTC. Amino acids: CASSIGSRGRDYGYTF. Looking up the rest from reference TRBV19 and TRBJ1-2 gives the full variable domain: DGGITQSPKYLFRKEGQNVTLSCEQNLNHDAMYWYRQDPGQGLRLIYYSQIVNDFQKGDIAEGYSVSREKKESFPLTVTSAQKNPTAFYLCASSIGSRGRDYGYTFGSGTRLTVV.